This T cell receptor (beta chain) was profiled in a study of cytomegalovirus exposure and HLA in healthy donors. Regarding the study as a whole: Some TCR beta chains (around 160 of them) were listed as cytomegalovirus-associated.

With 60 Vbeta and 13 Jbeta primers, the PCR was carried out. TCRdb keeps only in-frame clones here, not all; method: immunoSEQ multiplex PCR. Here the sample spans 180,000 or so clones, 86% being singletons. Concerning this clone itself: Its antigen is currently unknown.

Source material: PBMCs. The receptor comes from a woman in her twenties or thirties in good health and CMV-seronegative.

Written as DNA, the CDR3 is TGTGCCAGTAGGGAGGGACTAGCCATAAATGAGCAGTTCTTC. The encoded protein is CASREGLAINEQFF. J is TRBJ2-1 and V is TRBV19; 9 nucleotides align to TRBD2. Unmatched junction bases numbered 7, after V lost 6 bases and J lost 7 bases. There are 14 residues in the CDR3. Germline-derived CDR1 and CDR2 are LNHDA and SQIVND (reference sequence).